These 21 T cell receptor beta chains were all obtained from the same sample, sequenced in a study of T cells in Graves' hyperthyroidism and ophthalmopathy. The investigators amplified TCR beta CDR3 regions from RNA transcripts. A first-round RT-PCR of the TCR CDR3 used the HTBI primer set. TCRdb called the multiplex PCR reads again in MiXCR, with one record for every CDR3 protein. Of nearly 600,000 distinct CDR3 sequences listed, about 14% are singletons. Sequencing was carried out using blood. The receptors were gathered from a woman in her thirties with Graves' hyperthyroidism that later progressed to Graves' ophthalmopathy.

The table lists this clonotype with many counts. The chain joins TRBV18 to TRBJ1-1; D is possibly TRBD1 (5 bases). This CDR3 region has 14 residues. CDR1 KGHSH and CDR2 LQKENI come from the germline V gene. Trimming stripped 2 bases from V and 5 bases from J, with 12 bases between. CDR3: CASSPMGGETEAFF. The CDR3 DNA follows: TGTGCCAGCTCACCAATGGGGGGAGAAACTGAAGCTTTCTTT.

This clonotype was recorded at least ten times. The rearrangement uses TRBV12-3 or TRBV12-4 and TRBJ2-1; 15 positions match TRBD2. V shed 5 bases, J shed 6 bases, and the junction held 11 bases outside the gene matches. The CDR3 contains 18 residues. CDR3 nucleotide sequence: TGTGCCAGCAGTACCAGAGGACTAGCGGGAGGGCCGGGCAATGAGCAGTTCTTC. Its protein product is CASSTRGLAGGPGNEQFF.

The chain links TRBV15 to TRBJ1-3, with a tentative D call TRBD1 (6 bases). The V end lost 0 bases, the J end lost 1 base, and 7 bases lay between the germline ends. CDR1 is LNHNV and CDR2 is YYDKDF in the germline V gene (reference sequence). The CDR3 runs 15 residues. DNA of the CDR3: TGTGCCACCAGCAGAGATAGGGGGTCTGGAAACACCATATATTTT. Its translation is CATSRDRGSGNTIYF.

This clonotype showed up many times. The germline gene is not matched at one end of the junction; a read error may be the cause. This chain connects TRBV7-7 to TRBJ2-7; 9 bases map to TRBD1. CDR3 length: 14 amino acids. CDR1 and CDR2 from the germline V gene are SSHAT and FNYEAQ (reference sequence). The CDR3 sequence: CASSPVQGAHEQYF. In DNA, the CDR3 is TGTGCTAGCAGCCCTGTACAGGGGGCACACGAGCAGTACTTC.

As for this clonotype: The junction shows a germline mismatch at one end, possibly a read error. The chain recombines TRBV7-9 with TRBJ2-3, with 11 bases matching TRBD2. Germline CDR1 is SEHNR and CDR2 is FQNEAQ (reference sequence). This CDR3 is 16 amino acids long. The chain's CDR3 is CASGLVLAGVGDTQYF. In nucleotides, the CDR3 is TGTGCCAGCGGCTTAGTACTAGCGGGAGTAGGAGATACGCAGTATTTT.

This rearrangement joins TRBV7-6 to TRBJ1-4, with D maybe TRBD1 (6 bases). The CDR3 totals 15 residues. Per germline, CDR1 SGHVS and CDR2 FNYEAQ. Trimming cost V 5 bases and J 8 bases, with 18 bases left between them. DNA of the CDR3: TGTGCCAGCAGCGCCCGGTATGGGGGGGCGGAAAAACTGTTTTTT. It yields the protein CASSARYGGAEKLFF.

This clonotype was recorded many times. J is TRBJ1-1 and V is TRBV24-1; possible D gene TRBD1, 5 bases. The CDR3 is 15 residues long. V shed 9 bases and J shed 1 base, with 17 bases lying between them. Germline loops: CDR1 KGHDR, CDR2 SFDVKD. The CDR3 DNA is TGTGCCACCCTCCGGGGGGTCTTTACGAACACTGAAGCTTTCTTT. Translating gives CATLRGVFTNTEAFF.

This clonotype was seen only a few times. The rearrangement uses TRBV10-3 and TRBJ2-1; 10 bases match TRBD2. This CDR3 is 14 amino acids long. Germline CDR1 and CDR2: ENHRY and SYGVKD. Trimming removed 4 bases from V and 8 bases from J; junction bases left unmatched: 5. The CDR3 DNA reads TGTGCCATCAGTGGGCTAGCGGGAGTTGATGAGCAGTTCTTC. This translates into CAISGLAGVDEQFF.

This clonotype occurred once. This chain links TRBV2 with TRBJ2-7; D is possibly TRBD1 (5 bases). The CDR3 consists of 12 residues. V dropped 8 bases and J dropped 5 bases, with 13 bases sitting between them. Germline lookup yields CDR1 SNHLY and CDR2 FYNNEI. The CDR3 nucleotides are TGTGCCAGCGTCGAACAGGTGAACGAGCAGTACTTC. Encoded protein: CASVEQVNEQYF.

At least ten counts were recorded for this clonotype. The chain joins TRBV5-4 to TRBJ2-1; D ambiguous. CDR1 SGHNT and CDR2 YYREEE come from the germline V gene (reference sequence). Between the trimmed V and J ends, which lost 4 bases and 0 bases, there was a span of 8 bases. This CDR3 contains 14 residues. The CDR3 spells CASSQKSSYNEQFF. In DNA form, the CDR3 reads TGTGCCAGCAGCCAAAAAAGCTCCTACAATGAGCAGTTCTTC.

The table lists this clonotype with many counts. CDR3 sequence (DNA): TGTGCCATCAGTGAGTACGACCGGACAGGGGAAGAGACCCAGTACTTC. Its protein is CAISEYDRTGEETQYF. The chain has TRBV10-3 and TRBJ2-5, with 9 nucleotides matching TRBD1. The CDR3 contains 16 residues. V lost 1 base to trimming and J lost 3 bases; unmatched junction nucleotides: 6. CDR1 ENHRY and CDR2 SYGVKD come from the germline V gene.

A few counts support this clonotype. This chain connects TRBV4-1 to TRBJ1-1, with D perhaps matching TRBD1 (5 bases). The CDR3 spans 16 residues. V was cut by 7 bases and J by 0 bases, with 18 bases left in between. Germline CDR1 MGHRA, CDR2 YSYEKL. CDR3 protein: CASNVDRGGMNTEAFF. CDR3 DNA: TGCGCCAGCAACGTTGATCGGGGCGGCATGAACACTGAAGCTTTCTTT.

This clonotype was seen repeatedly, ten times or more. V usage is TRBV28 and J usage is TRBJ2-7; D gene uncertain. Germline V gene lookup returns CDR1 MDHEN and CDR2 SYDVKM. V was cut by 6 bases and J by 3 bases, with 21 bases left in between. CDR3 length: 16 amino acids. CDR3 nucleotides: TGTGCCAGCAGGGCACCAAACAAAATCTCGCACTACGAGCAGTACTTC. Protein sequence: CASRAPNKISHYEQYF.

This clonotype was picked up many times. This chain links TRBV30 with TRBJ2-7; maybe TRBD1 (5 bases). Trimming left V 1 base short and J 1 base short, with 20 bases between. CDR1 and CDR2 from the germline V gene are GTSNPN and SVGIG (reference sequence). The CDR3 is 17 amino acids. CDR3 nucleotide sequence: TGTGCCTGGAGTGACCCCAGGGTAGGGATCCTTTCCTACGAGCAGTACTTC. Protein: CAWSDPRVGILSYEQYF.

This clonotype occurred many times. The CDR3 bases are TGTGCCAGCAGCCCTAAAGGGAAGTCATGGACCCAGTACTTC. It translates to CASSPKGKSWTQYF. The chain has TRBV7-9 and TRBJ2-5, with D unclear. V was clipped by 5 bases and J by 7 bases, with 17 bases between them. The germline V gene encodes CDR1 SEHNR and CDR2 FQNEAQ (reference sequence). CDR3 length: 14 amino acids.

V usage is TRBV27 and J usage is TRBJ1-5, with D perhaps matching TRBD1 (6 bases). The germline V gene encodes CDR1 MNHEY and CDR2 SMNVEV (reference sequence). The CDR3 runs to 14 residues. V gave up 6 bases and J gave up 7 bases, with 16 bases separating them. In DNA, the CDR3 is TGTGCCAGCAGCCTAAACAGGGTCTCCCAGCCCCAGCATTTT. This translates into CASSLNRVSQPQHF.

This clonotype was detected ten times or more. This chain connects TRBV7-2 to TRBJ1-4; D remains ambiguous. This CDR3 is built from 13 residues. The germline CDR1 and CDR2 sequences are SGHTA and FQGNSA. V lost 3 bases and J lost 5, with 7 bases in between. CDR3 DNA: TGTGCCAGCAGCTTTCACTTCAATGAAAAACTGTTTTTT. It codes for CASSFHFNEKLFF.

This clonotype was seen only a few times. This sequence joins TRBV5-1 and TRBJ1-4, with a weak D call TRBD1 (6 bases). Deletions cut 4 bases from V and 0 bases from J, with 16 bases between. The CDR3 sequence is 17 residues long. Germline assignment: CDR1 SGHRS and CDR2 YFSETQ. In nucleotides, the CDR3 is TGCGCCAGCAGCCCGACAGGCGGTCTTGCAACTAATGAAAAACTGTTTTTT. This sequence encodes CASSPTGGLATNEKLFF.

The V gene is TRBV10-3, the J gene TRBJ2-5, with TRBD2 identical over 9 bases. The length of the CDR3 is 14 residues. Germline V gene data show CDR1 as ENHRY and CDR2 as SYGVKD. V gave up 8 bases and J gave up 2 bases; unmatched junction bases: 6. The CDR3 DNA is TGTGCCATCGGGTCGACTAGCGGACAAGAGACCCAGTACTTC. This encodes CAIGSTSGQETQYF.

This clonotype was detected ten times or more. The chain joins TRBV24-1 to TRBJ2-4; 8 nucleotides match TRBD1. V shed 5 bases, J shed 8 bases, and the junction held 7 bases outside the gene matches. CDR1 and CDR2 (germline): KGHDR, SFDVKD. The CDR3 has 14 residues. The CDR3 sequence: CATSAPDRGDIQYF. CDR3 DNA: TGTGCCACCAGTGCCCCCGACAGGGGTGACATTCAGTACTTC.

This clonotype has ten or more counts. The chain carries TRBV25-1 and TRBJ1-6; 7 bases are shared with TRBD1. Germline assignment: CDR1 MGHDK and CDR2 SYGVNS. V trimming: 2 bases; J trimming: 8 bases; junction bases outside the gene matches: 3. The CDR3 consists of 14 residues. CDR3 region: CASSEQGGYSPLHF. The CDR3 coding sequence is TGTGCCAGCAGTGAACAGGGGGGTTATTCACCCCTCCACTTT.